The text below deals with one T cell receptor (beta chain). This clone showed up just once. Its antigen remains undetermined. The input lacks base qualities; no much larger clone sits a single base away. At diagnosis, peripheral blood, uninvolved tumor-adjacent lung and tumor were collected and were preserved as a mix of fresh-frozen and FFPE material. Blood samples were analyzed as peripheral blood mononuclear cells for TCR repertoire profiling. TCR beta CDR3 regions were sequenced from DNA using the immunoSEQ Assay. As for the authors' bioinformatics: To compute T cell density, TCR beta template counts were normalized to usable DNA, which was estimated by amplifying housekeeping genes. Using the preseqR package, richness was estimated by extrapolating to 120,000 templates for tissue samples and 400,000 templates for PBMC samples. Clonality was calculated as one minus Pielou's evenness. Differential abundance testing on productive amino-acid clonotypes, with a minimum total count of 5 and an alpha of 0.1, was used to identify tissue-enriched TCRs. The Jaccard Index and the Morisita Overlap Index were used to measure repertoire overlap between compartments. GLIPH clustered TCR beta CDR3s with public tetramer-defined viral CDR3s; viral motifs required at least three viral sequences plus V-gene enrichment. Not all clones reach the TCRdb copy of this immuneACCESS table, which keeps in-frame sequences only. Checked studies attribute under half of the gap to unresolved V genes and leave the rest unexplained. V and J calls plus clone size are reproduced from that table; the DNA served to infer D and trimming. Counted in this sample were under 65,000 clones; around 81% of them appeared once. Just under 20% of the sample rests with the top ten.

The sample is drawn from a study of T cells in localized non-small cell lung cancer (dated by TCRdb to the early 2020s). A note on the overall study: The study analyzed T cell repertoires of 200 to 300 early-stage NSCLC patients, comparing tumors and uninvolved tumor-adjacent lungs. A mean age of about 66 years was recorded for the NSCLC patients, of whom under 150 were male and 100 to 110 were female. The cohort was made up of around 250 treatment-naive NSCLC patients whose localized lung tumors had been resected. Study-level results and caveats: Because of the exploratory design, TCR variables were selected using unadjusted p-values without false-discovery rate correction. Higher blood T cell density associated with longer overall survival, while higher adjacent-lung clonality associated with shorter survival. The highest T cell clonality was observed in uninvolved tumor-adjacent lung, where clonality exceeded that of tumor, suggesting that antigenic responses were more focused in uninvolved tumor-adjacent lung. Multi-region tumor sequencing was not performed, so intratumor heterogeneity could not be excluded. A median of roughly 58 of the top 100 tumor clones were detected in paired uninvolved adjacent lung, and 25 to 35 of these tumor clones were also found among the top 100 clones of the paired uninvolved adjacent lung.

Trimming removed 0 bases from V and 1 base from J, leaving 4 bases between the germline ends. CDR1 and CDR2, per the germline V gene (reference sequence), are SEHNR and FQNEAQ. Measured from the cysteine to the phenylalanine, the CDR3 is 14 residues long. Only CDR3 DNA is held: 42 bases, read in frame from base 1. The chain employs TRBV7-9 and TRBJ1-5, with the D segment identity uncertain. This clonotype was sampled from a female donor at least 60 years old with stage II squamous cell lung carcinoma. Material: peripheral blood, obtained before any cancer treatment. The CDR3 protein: CASSLAGSNQPQHF. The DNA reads TGTGCCAGCAGCTTAGCGGGAAGCAATCAGCCCCAGCATTTT. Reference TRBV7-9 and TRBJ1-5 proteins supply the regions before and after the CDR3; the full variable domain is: DTGVSQNPRHKITKRGQNVTFRCDPISEHNRLYWYRQTLGQGPEFLTYFQNEAQLEKSRLLSDRFSAERPKGSFSTLEIQRTEQGDSAMYLCASSLAGSNQPQHFGDGTRLSIL.